This TCR beta chain was documented in a study of graft-versus-host responses after intestinal transplantation. The wider study: Recipients had transplants, and these were multivisceral, liver-intestinal, or isolated intestinal. Uniformly, recipients were administered anti-thymocyte globulin induction with subsequent tacrolimus and steroids for around 3 years. General study results and limits: Early after transplant, HvG clones declined as circulating GvH clones peaked. Recipient marrow showed GvH clones, some seen first in ileum or blood.

The CDR3 is 12 amino acids. CDR1 is SGHAT, CDR2 FQNNGV, per germline. Concerning this clone itself: As yet, its antigen is unknown.

Clones were read by immunoSEQ multiplex PCR, and TCRdb kept only the in-frame ones, dropping some. The sample records 55,000 to 65,000 clones, approximately 94% being singletons. The sequencing here drew on unstimulated CD4+ T cells sorted from spleen or lymph node cells, taken before transplant. The rearrangement links TRBV11-2 to TRBJ1-6, with D maybe TRBD1 (6 bases). The receptor's source is a human donor who was the organ donor for an intestinal transplant. In DNA, the CDR3 is TGTGCTTTGGGACACCAAGGTTCACCCCTCCACTTT. It yields the protein CALGHQGSPLHF. Complete variable domain (other parts from reference TRBV11-2 and TRBJ1-6): EAGVAQSPRYKIIEKRQSVAFWCNPISGHATLYWYQQILGQGPKLLIQFQNNGVVDDSQLPKDRFSAERLKGVDSTLKIQPAKLEDSAVYLCALGHQGSPLHFGNGTRLTVT.